A selection of T cell receptor beta chains follows, all from one sample in a study of blood T cell repertoires in COVID-19. Data came from immunoSEQ multiplex PCR; TCRdb stores just in-frame clones and leaves some out. The sample consists of around 140,000 clones, 75% to 85% of them appearing once. Source material: peripheral blood. All receptors come from a man aged 60 to 75 with active or convalescent COVID-19. The CDR3 runs from the conserved cysteine through the conserved F or W. The D gene is left open where the match is weak. The listing skips clone size in some rows; elsewhere it reads once, few, many or a size class.

-,TRBV11-3,TRBJ2-7,-,TGTGCCAGCAGCTTCTTCAGGGCCTACGAGCAGTACTTC,CASSFFRAYEQYF
-,TRBV6-5,TRBJ1-4,TRBD1,TGTGCCAGCGGTAGGACAGGGGGCCGGGGAAAACTGTTTTTT,CASGRTGGRGKLFF
-,TRBV5-6,TRBJ2-2,-,TGTGCCAGCAGCTTAACCGGGAATATATATGAGGAGCTGTTTTTT,CASSLTGNIYEELFF
-,TRBV3-1/TRBV3-2,TRBJ1-2,-,TGTGCCAGCAGCCAGTCCGAGTATGGCTACACCTTC,CASSQSEYGYTF
-,TRBV18,TRBJ1-2,-,TGTGCCAGCCTTTCCGGACTGGCAGAACGAAACTATGGCTACACCTTC,CASLSGLAERNYGYTF
-,TRBV7-2,TRBJ2-2,-,TGTGCCAGCAGCTTAGCACTAGCAGCGAACACCGGGGAGCTGTTTTTT,CASSLALAANTGELFF
-,TRBV6-5,TRBJ2-1,-,TGTGCCAGCAGTTACGACTGGAGCTCCTACAATGAGCAGTTCTTC,CASSYDWSSYNEQFF
-,TRBV18,TRBJ2-3,TRBD1,TGTGCCAGCTCACGGGAAACAGGGGAAGGAGATACGCAGTATTTT,CASSRETGEGDTQYF
few,TRBV6-5,TRBJ1-1,-,TGTGCCAGCAGTTCATCAGGGAAAGCTTTCTTT,CASSSSGKAFF
-,TRBV2,TRBJ1-3,-,TGTGCCAGCAGGCGAGACGCAGGAAGCTCTGGAAACACCATATATTTT,CASRRDAGSSGNTIYF
-,TRBV14,TRBJ1-3,TRBD1,TGTGCCAGCAGCCTCGCCGGGACAGGGTCTGGAAACACCATATATTTT,CASSLAGTGSGNTIYF
-,TRBV10-2,TRBJ2-7,-,TGCGCCAGCAGCCCGGGAACAGCCCCCTACGAGCAGTACTTC,CASSPGTAPYEQYF
-,TRBV7-2,TRBJ1-4,TRBD1,TGTGCCAGCAGCATCCAGACAGGGTCCAACGAAAAACTGTTTTTT,CASSIQTGSNEKLFF
-,TRBV4-1,TRBJ1-2,-,TGCGCCAGCAGCCAAGATTTCGGGCAGGGGCCTGGCTACACCTTC,CASSQDFGQGPGYTF
-,TRBV12-3/TRBV12-4,TRBJ1-2,-,TGTGCCAGCAGTGCAAGGAGGCTATATGGCTACACCTTC,CASSARRLYGYTF
-,TRBV12-5,TRBJ2-1,-,TGTGCTAGTGGTTATGGGGCTGACTATGAGCAGTTCTTC,CASGYGADYEQFF
-,TRBV4-3,TRBJ2-7,TRBD2,TGCGCCAGCAGCCAAGAGTGGGGGGGACCCTACGAGCAGTACTTC,CASSQEWGGPYEQYF
-,TRBV5-1,TRBJ2-1,-,TGCGCCAGCAGCTTTGCGGAAAGCTACAATGAGCAGTTCTTC,CASSFAESYNEQFF
few,TRBV29-1,TRBJ1-2,-,TGCAGCGTGGGCCATTTGGGGGCGGAAAACTATGGCTACACCTTC,CSVGHLGAENYGYTF
-,TRBV27,TRBJ2-3,TRBD2,TGTGCCAGCAGTTTCCGACTAGCCGCTACGCAGTATTTT,CASSFRLAATQYF
-,TRBV4-3,TRBJ1-4,-,TGCGCCAGCAGCCAAGATCTAAGTTCGACAGTTGCTAATGAAAAACTGTTTTTT,CASSQDLSSTVANEKLFF
-,TRBV30,TRBJ2-5,TRBD1,TGTGCCTGGAGGACAGGGGAAGAGACCCAGTACTTC,CAWRTGEETQYF
-,TRBV12-5,TRBJ2-7,TRBD1,TGTGCTAGTGGTTTGGTCAAACAGGGGGCCTACGAGCAGTACTTC,CASGLVKQGAYEQYF
-,TRBV5-4,TRBJ2-2,TRBD1,TGTGCCAGCAGCGGGGGAGACAGGGGGTACACCGGGGAGCTGTTTTTT,CASSGGDRGYTGELFF
once,TRBV7-2,TRBJ2-5,-,TGTGCCAGCAGCTTAGCGGGGAGCGGGCTCCAAGAGACCCAGTACTTC,CASSLAGSGLQETQYF
-,TRBV6-1,TRBJ2-1,TRBD2,TGTGCCAGCAGTGAGGCGGGGGGAGGGAGCAATGAGCAGTTCTTC,CASSEAGGGSNEQFF
-,TRBV9,TRBJ2-2,TRBD1,TGTGCCAGCAGCGCGGGACAGTCCACCGGGGAGCTGTTTTTT,CASSAGQSTGELFF
-,TRBV19,TRBJ1-2,TRBD1,TGTGCCAGTAGTAGCCGGGACAGGGGAAACTATGGCTACACCTTC,CASSSRDRGNYGYTF
-,TRBV24-1,TRBJ2-1,-,TGTGCCACCAGTGACCCTCTAGCGAACTCCTACAATGAGCAGTTCTTC,CATSDPLANSYNEQFF
-,TRBV16,TRBJ2-7,-,TGTGCCAGCAGCCAGACGGGAATCTCCTACGAGCAGTACTTC,CASSQTGISYEQYF
-,TRBV5-4,TRBJ2-7,TRBD1,TGTGCCAGCAGTTCTGGACAGGGGGCCTCCTACGAGCAGTACTTC,CASSSGQGASYEQYF
-,TRBV7-9,TRBJ2-2,TRBD1,TGTGCCAGCTCCTCAGGGGGCCCCGGGGAGCTGTTTTTT,CASSSGGPGELFF
once,TRBV1,TRBJ2-2,-,TGCACCAGCAGCTCCAGACTAGCGGGGGTCACCGGGGAGCTGTTTTTT,CTSSSRLAGVTGELFF
-,TRBV5-8,TRBJ2-1,-,TGTGCCAGCCCCCGGCGGAATTGGTACTACAATGAGCAGTTCTTC,CASPRRNWYYNEQFF
-,TRBV6-2/TRBV6-3,TRBJ1-1,-,TGTGCCAGCAGTCCCGGGGTATCTTTACTAGCGAACACTGAAGCTTTCTTT,CASSPGVSLLANTEAFF
-,TRBV11-3,TRBJ2-3,TRBD2,TGTGCCAGCAGCTCACCGGGACTAGCGACTTTCGCTAGCACAGATACGCAGTATTTT,CASSSPGLATFASTDTQYF
-,TRBV11-3,TRBJ1-1,TRBD1,TGTGCCAGCAGCTTCAGAGACAGGGGCGATGAAGCTTTCTTT,CASSFRDRGDEAFF
-,TRBV30,TRBJ1-5,TRBD1,TGTGCCTGGGACAGGGGGGGCAATCAGCCCCAGCATTTT,CAWDRGGNQPQHF
-,TRBV10-3,TRBJ1-2,-,TGTGCCATCAAAGCGAACGCCTTTACCGGGACAAGGGAAACCTACACCTTC,CAIKANAFTGTRETYTF
-,TRBV19,TRBJ2-1,TRBD2,TGTGCCAGTAGCGAAAGCGGGGGAGCCTACAATGAGCAGTTCTTC,CASSESGGAYNEQFF
-,TRBV7-2,TRBJ1-5,-,TGTGCCAGCAGCCCCGTGGGCAGGGAAAGACAGCCCCAGCATTTT,CASSPVGRERQPQHF
-,TRBV6-1,TRBJ2-2,TRBD1,TGTGCCAGCAGTGAAGTCCCCCCCGGGACAGGGTTGTCCGGGGAGCTGTTTTTT,CASSEVPPGTGLSGELFF
-,TRBV27,TRBJ2-5,-,TGTGCCAGCAGTTTAGGGACATTTAGGGAGACCCAGTACTTC,CASSLGTFRETQYF
-,TRBV5-1,TRBJ1-5,-,TGCGCCAGCAGCCCTGGGCCCGGGGTGGCGGATCAGCCCCAGCATTTT,CASSPGPGVADQPQHF
few,TRBV9,TRBJ1-2,TRBD1,TGTGCCAGCAGCGCGTCGGACAGGCGGAGGCCCTATGGCTACACCTTC,CASSASDRRRPYGYTF
-,TRBV4-1,TRBJ1-1,TRBD1,TGCGCCAGCAGCCAAGAAGGACAGGGGGCCGTCACTGAAGCTTTCTTT,CASSQEGQGAVTEAFF
-,TRBV7-9,TRBJ2-1,TRBD1,TGTGCCAGCAGCTTCCCTCGTACAGGGGATAGAAATGAGCAGTTCTTC,CASSFPRTGDRNEQFF
few,TRBV7-8,TRBJ1-2,-,TGTGCCAGCAGCAACAGGGATGCTAACTATGGCTACACCTTC,CASSNRDANYGYTF
-,TRBV19,TRBJ2-3,-,TGTGCCAGTAGTATAGGGGGCGGTCCTAGCACAGATACGCAGTATTTT,CASSIGGGPSTDTQYF
-,TRBV2,TRBJ1-4,-,TGTGCCAGCAGGCCCGGTTTTGCAACTAATGAAAAACTGTTTTTT,CASRPGFATNEKLFF
-,TRBV3-1/TRBV3-2,TRBJ2-3,-,TGTGCCAGCAGCCAAGATCACAGGCCGGCTAGCACAGATACGCAGTATTTT,CASSQDHRPASTDTQYF
few,TRBV6-6,TRBJ2-7,TRBD1,TGTGCCAGCAGGACCGGGACAGGGGGTGGCGAGCAGTACTTC,CASRTGTGGGEQYF
-,TRBV27,TRBJ1-1,TRBD1,TGTGCCAGCAGTCCAAGGGACAGGGGGTCGCTTGAAGCTTTCTTT,CASSPRDRGSLEAFF
few,TRBV7-8,TRBJ2-7,TRBD2,TGTGCCAGCAGCTTATACCGACTAGCAGAGGGAAACGAGCAGTACTTC,CASSLYRLAEGNEQYF
-,TRBV12-3/TRBV12-4,TRBJ2-7,-,TGTGCCAGCAGTTCTAGCAGCGAGCAGTACTTC,CASSSSSEQYF